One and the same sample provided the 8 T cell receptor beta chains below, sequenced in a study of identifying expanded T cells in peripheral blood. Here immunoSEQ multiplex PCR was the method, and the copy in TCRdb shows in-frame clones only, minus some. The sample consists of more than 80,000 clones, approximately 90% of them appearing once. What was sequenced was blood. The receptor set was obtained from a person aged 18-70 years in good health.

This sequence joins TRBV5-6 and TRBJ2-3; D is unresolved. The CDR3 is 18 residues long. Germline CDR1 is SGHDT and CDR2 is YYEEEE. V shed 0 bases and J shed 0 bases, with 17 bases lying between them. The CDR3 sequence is CASSLVYHPATSTDTQYF. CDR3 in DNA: TGTGCCAGCAGCTTGGTGTACCACCCAGCGACGAGCACAGATACGCAGTATTTT.

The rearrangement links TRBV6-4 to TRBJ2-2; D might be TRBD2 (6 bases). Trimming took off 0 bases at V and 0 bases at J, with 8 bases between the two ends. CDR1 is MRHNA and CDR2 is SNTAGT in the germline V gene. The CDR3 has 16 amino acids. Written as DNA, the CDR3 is TGTGCCAGCAGTGACTCCGGGACTGCGAACACCGGGGAGCTGTTTTTT. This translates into CASSDSGTANTGELFF.

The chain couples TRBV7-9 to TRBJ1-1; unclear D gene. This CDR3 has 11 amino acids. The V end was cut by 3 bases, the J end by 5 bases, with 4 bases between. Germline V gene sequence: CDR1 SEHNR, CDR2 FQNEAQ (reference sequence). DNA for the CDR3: TGTGCCAGCAGCTTTGAAACTGAAGCTTTCTTT. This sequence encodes CASSFETEAFF. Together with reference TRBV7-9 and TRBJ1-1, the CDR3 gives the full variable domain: DTGVSQNPRHKITKRGQNVTFRCDPISEHNRLYWYRQTLGQGPEFLTYFQNEAQLEKSRLLSDRFSAERPKGSFSTLEIQRTEQGDSAMYLCASSFETEAFFGQGTRLTVV.

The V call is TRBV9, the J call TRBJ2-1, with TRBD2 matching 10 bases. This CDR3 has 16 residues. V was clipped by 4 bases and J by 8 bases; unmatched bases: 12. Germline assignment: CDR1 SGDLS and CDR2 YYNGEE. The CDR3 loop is CASSSGASGSLYEQFF. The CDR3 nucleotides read TGTGCCAGCAGCTCTGGGGCTAGCGGGAGTTTGTATGAGCAGTTCTTC.

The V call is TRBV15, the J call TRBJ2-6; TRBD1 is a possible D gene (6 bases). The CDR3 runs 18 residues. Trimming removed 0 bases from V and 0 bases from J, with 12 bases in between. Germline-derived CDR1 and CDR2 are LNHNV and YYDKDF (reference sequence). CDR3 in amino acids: CATSREEDSLSGANVLTF. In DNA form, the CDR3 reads TGTGCCACCAGCAGAGAAGAGGACAGCCTCTCTGGGGCCAACGTCCTGACTTTC. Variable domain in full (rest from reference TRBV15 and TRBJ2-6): DAMVIQNPRYQVTQFGKPVTLSCSQTLNHNVMYWYQQKSSQAPKLLFHYYDKDFNNEADTPDNFQSRRPNTSFCFLDIRSPGLGDTAMYLCATSREEDSLSGANVLTFGAGSRLTVL.

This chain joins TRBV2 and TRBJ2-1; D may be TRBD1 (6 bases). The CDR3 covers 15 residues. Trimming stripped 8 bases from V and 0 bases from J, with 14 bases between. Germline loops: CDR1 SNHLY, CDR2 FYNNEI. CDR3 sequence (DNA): TGTGCCAGCCATGGGACACTGAGCTCCTACAATGAGCAGTTCTTC. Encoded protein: CASHGTLSSYNEQFF.

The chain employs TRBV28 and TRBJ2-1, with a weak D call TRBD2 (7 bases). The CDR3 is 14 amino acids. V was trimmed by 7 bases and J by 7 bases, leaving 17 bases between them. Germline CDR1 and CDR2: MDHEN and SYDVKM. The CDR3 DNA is TGTGCCAGCACTACTCACGGGGGGCCGAATGAGCAGTTCTTC. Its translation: CASTTHGGPNEQFF.

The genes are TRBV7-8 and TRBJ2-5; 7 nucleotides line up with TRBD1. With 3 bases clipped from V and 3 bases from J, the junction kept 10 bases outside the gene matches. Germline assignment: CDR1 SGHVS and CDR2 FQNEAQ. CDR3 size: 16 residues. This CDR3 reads CASSLRPDRDEETQYF. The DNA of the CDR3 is TGTGCCAGCAGCTTGAGACCTGACAGGGATGAAGAGACCCAGTACTTC.